Below are 22 T cell receptor beta chains sequenced from a single sample in a study of blood T cell repertoires in COVID-19. Clones were sequenced by immunoSEQ multiplex PCR, and TCRdb holds only the in-frame ones, with some missing. The data contain 150,000 to 250,000 clones, about 95% of them singletons. Sample: peripheral blood. These receptors came from a man younger than 40 with COVID-19, enrolled during active disease.

The chain couples TRBV7-9 to TRBJ1-4, with D possibly matching TRBD1 (6 bases). The length of the CDR3 is 15 residues. Germline V CDR1 and CDR2: SEHNR, FQNEAQ (reference sequence). V was trimmed by 6 bases and J by 7 bases, leaving 18 bases between them. CDR3 amino acids: CASSFGGAPSEKLFF. CDR3 DNA: TGTGCCAGCAGTTTCGGGGGGGCTCCGTCTGAAAAACTGTTTTTT.

The chain is built from TRBV10-2 and TRBJ2-6; 7 nucleotides line up with TRBD1. The CDR3 runs 17 residues. V gave up 3 bases and J gave up 0 bases; unmatched junction bases: 5. Germline lookup yields CDR1 WSHSY and CDR2 SAAADI. CDR3 loop: CASSEGGTRSGANVLTF. In DNA form, the CDR3 reads TGCGCCAGCAGTGAAGGGGGCACTCGCTCTGGGGCCAACGTCCTGACTTTC.

The gene calls are TRBV7-2 and TRBJ2-5, with TRBD2 matching 13 bases. CDR1 is SGHTA and CDR2 is FQGNSA in the germline V gene. V dropped 5 bases and J dropped 6; count of bases not matched to a gene: 6. The CDR3 extends over 15 amino acids. The CDR3 DNA reads as TGTGCCAGCAGCCCAACTAGCGGGGGGGTAAAGACCCAGTACTTC. Encoded protein: CASSPTSGGVKTQYF.

The chain recombines TRBV12-5 with TRBJ1-1; 8 bases line up with TRBD1. The CDR3 length is 16 residues. Germline V gene sequence: CDR1 LGHNT, CDR2 FRNRAP. After removal of 4 bases from V and 1 base from J, the junction contained 8 bases not matched to a gene. The CDR3 sequence: CASGSNRGSTNTEAFF. CDR3 nucleotides: TGTGCTAGTGGTTCTAACAGGGGGTCGACGAACACTGAAGCTTTCTTT.

Notes on this clone: Distinct nucleotide sequences in the sample also encode this CDR3. The chain employs TRBV12-3 or TRBV12-4 and TRBJ1-2, with TRBD1 as a possible D gene (5 bases). Between the trimmed V and J ends, which lost 7 bases and 4 bases, there was a span of 10 bases. This CDR3 spans 12 amino acids. CDR3 in DNA: TGTGCCAGCACCCCGGGGGGCTATGGCTACACCTTC. Protein sequence: CASTPGGYGYTF.

The rearrangement joins TRBV24-1 to TRBJ2-3, with 10 bases matching TRBD1. The CDR3 sequence is 16 residues long. Losses at the gene ends were 3 bases for V and 6 bases for J; bases not matched to a gene: 8. In germline, CDR1 is KGHDR, CDR2 SFDVKD. CDR3 sequence: CATSDRPGQGLDTQYF. The DNA for the CDR3 is TGTGCCACCAGTGATAGACCGGGACAGGGGCTGGATACGCAGTATTTT.

The chain couples TRBV7-9 to TRBJ1-3; no firm D call. The length of the CDR3 is 15 residues. Trimming took off 1 base at V and 0 bases at J, with 7 bases between the two ends. Germline V gives CDR1 SEHNR, CDR2 FQNEAQ (reference sequence). As DNA, the CDR3 is TGTGCCAGCAGCTTAGTGGCAGTCTCTGGAAACACCATATATTTT. The encoded protein is CASSLVAVSGNTIYF.

The rearrangement joins TRBV6-5 to TRBJ2-3; D is unresolved. The germline CDR1 and CDR2 sequences are MNHEY and SVGAGI. The CDR3 is 15 amino acids. Trimming stripped 6 bases from V and 1 base from J, with 14 bases between. The CDR3: CASSTSLSRTDTQYF. For the CDR3, the DNA is TGTGCCAGCAGCACTTCACTCTCGCGCACAGATACGCAGTATTTT.

This clone was counted only a few times. The CDR3 spells CASSLGQATNYGYTF. The CDR3 DNA reads TGTGCCAGCAGCTTAGGACAGGCAACTAACTATGGCTACACCTTC. The rearrangement links TRBV7-6 to TRBJ1-2, with D perhaps TRBD1 (6 bases). This CDR3 comprises 15 residues. Germline CDR1 SGHVS, CDR2 FNYEAQ. V was trimmed by 1 base and J by 0 bases, leaving 9 bases between them. The variable domain in full, with the rest retrieved from reference TRBV7-6 and TRBJ1-2, is GAGVSQSPRYKVTKRGQDVALRCDPISGHVSLYWYRQALGQGPEFLTYFNYEAQQDKSGLPNDRFSAERPEGSISTLTIQRTEQRDSAMYRCASSLGQATNYGYTFGSGTRLTVV.

The chain couples TRBV6-5 to TRBJ1-3, with D possibly matching TRBD1 (5 bases). Germline CDR1 and CDR2: MNHEY and SVGAGI. The CDR3 consists of 15 residues. The germline V and J ends were trimmed by 4 bases and 1 base, with 11 bases remaining between them. CDR3 DNA: TGTGCCAGCAGTTCGAGCCCAGGGTCTGGAAACACCATATATTTT. Protein sequence: CASSSSPGSGNTIYF.

This clone was observed once. The chain couples TRBV5-6 to TRBJ1-6; D is perhaps TRBD1 (5 bases). The germline gives CDR1 SGHDT, CDR2 YYEEEE. This CDR3 has 12 amino acids. V was shortened by 4 bases and J by 18 bases, with 17 bases between the two germline ends. The DNA for the CDR3 is TGTGCCAGCAGCGGAGGGGCCCATCAGGCCCACTTT. It translates to CASSGGAHQAHF.

J is TRBJ2-2 and V is TRBV7-3, with D possibly being TRBD2 (6 bases). The V and J ends lost 2 bases and 4 bases respectively, with 8 bases between them. The germline V gene has CDR1 SGHTA and CDR2 FQGTGA. The CDR3 sequence is 14 residues long. In DNA form, the CDR3 reads TGTGCCAGCAGCTTATTGGGGGGCACCGGGGAGCTGTTTTTT. This gives the protein CASSLLGGTGELFF.

This clone was seen a single time. The gene calls are TRBV4-1 and TRBJ2-2; TRBD1 aligns across 9 bases. CDR1 is MGHRA and CDR2 is YSYEKL in the germline V gene. This CDR3 spans 16 amino acids. V shed 1 base and J 4 bases; nucleotides not matched to a gene: 4. The CDR3 here is CASSQGGTGITGELFF. The CDR3 bases are TGCGCCAGCAGCCAAGGAGGGACAGGGATCACCGGGGAGCTGTTTTTT.

This CDR3 is CASSSRGDSNSPLHF. The CDR3 DNA is TGCGCCAGCAGCTCTCGGGGGGATAGTAATTCACCCCTCCACTTT. This rearrangement joins TRBV5-1 to TRBJ1-6, with D perhaps matching TRBD1 (5 bases). This CDR3 region has 15 residues. Germline assignment: CDR1 SGHRS and CDR2 YFSETQ. Trimming took 3 bases from V and 6 from J, leaving 13 bases between them.

V and J are TRBV2 and TRBJ1-1; 7 positions agree with TRBD1. Per germline, CDR1 SNHLY and CDR2 FYNNEI. The trim removed 6 bases at V and 1 base at J, leaving 8 bases unmatched. The CDR3 covers 15 residues. The CDR3 sequence is CASRDRQGGNTEAFF. The CDR3 DNA is TGTGCCAGCAGAGACAGACAGGGTGGGAACACTGAAGCTTTCTTT.

This clone was detected only once. A junction boundary mismatches the germline segment, possibly from a read error. The V and J genes are TRBV27 and TRBJ1-1; 7 nucleotides match TRBD1. CDR1 and CDR2 (germline): MNHEY, SMNVEV (reference sequence). This CDR3 contains 16 residues. The CDR3 DNA follows: TGTGCCAGCAGTTTATCGGCAGGGGGTGTGAAGACTGAAGCTTTCTTT. This codes for CASSLSAGGVKTEAFF.

The V call is TRBV21-1, the J call TRBJ2-7; the listed D gene, TRBD2, was not tested against the DNA. TRBV21-1 is termed a pseudogene. The CDR3 runs 16 residues. The CDR3 loop is CASSPSRERVLYEQYF. In DNA form, the CDR3 reads TGTGCCAGCAGCCCCTCCCGGGAGCGGGTCCTCTACGAGCAGTACTTC.

This sequence joins TRBV7-9 and TRBJ1-1, with 9 bases matching TRBD1. This CDR3 region has 14 residues. V trimming: 5 bases; J trimming: 6 bases; junction bases outside the gene matches: 7. CDR1 SEHNR and CDR2 FQNEAQ come from the germline V gene (reference sequence). CDR3 bases: TGTGCCAGCAGCGCCGGGACAGGGCTGGCTGAAGCTTTCTTT. It yields the protein CASSAGTGLAEAFF.

The V call is TRBV7-9, the J call TRBJ1-2; 7 bases are shared with TRBD1. Germline CDR1 SEHNR, CDR2 FQNEAQ (reference sequence). This CDR3 is built from 14 residues. With V trimmed by 5 bases and J by 3 bases, 6 bases remained unmatched. This CDR3 reads CASSTSGTDYGYTF. CDR3 bases: TGTGCCAGCAGCACCTCCGGGACAGACTATGGCTACACCTTC.

The chain joins TRBV3-1 (or the pseudogene TRBV3-2) to TRBJ1-2; no definite D call. Germline CDR1 reads LGHDT; CDR2 reads YNNKEL (reference sequence). CDR3 length: 16 residues. Trimming removed 0 bases at V and 2 bases at J, with 13 bases between. The CDR3 bases are TGTGCCAGCAGCCAAGATTTGGGCAGTGCCAACTATGGCTACACCTTC. Amino acid sequence: CASSQDLGSANYGYTF.

This chain links TRBV18 with TRBJ1-3; TRBD1 matches 10 bases. Germline V gives CDR1 KGHSH, CDR2 LQKENI. The CDR3 is 13 amino acids. Germline trimming cut 3 bases from V and 8 bases from J; bases unmatched to any gene: 1. Here the CDR3 DNA reads TGTGCCAGCTCACCCGGGACAGGGGACACCATATATTTT. Protein sequence: CASSPGTGDTIYF.

This rearrangement joins TRBV12-2 to TRBJ1-1; TRBD1, the D gene given by the table, was not confirmed from the DNA. TRBV12-2 is deemed a pseudogene. This CDR3 contains 17 residues. The CDR3 loop reads CASRPCRDRAENTEAFF. For the CDR3, the DNA is TGTGCAAGTCGCCCATGCCGGGACAGGGCAGAGAACACTGAAGCTTTCTTT.